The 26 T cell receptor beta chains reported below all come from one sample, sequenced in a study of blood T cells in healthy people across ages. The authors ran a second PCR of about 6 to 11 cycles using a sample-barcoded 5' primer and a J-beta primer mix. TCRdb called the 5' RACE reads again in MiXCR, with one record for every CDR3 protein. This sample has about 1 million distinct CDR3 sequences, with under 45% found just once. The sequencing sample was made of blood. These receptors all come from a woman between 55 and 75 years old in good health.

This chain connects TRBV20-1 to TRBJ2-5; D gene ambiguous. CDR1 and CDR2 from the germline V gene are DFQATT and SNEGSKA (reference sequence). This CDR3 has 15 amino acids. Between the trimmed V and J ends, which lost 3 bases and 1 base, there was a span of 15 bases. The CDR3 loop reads CSASRRRRTQETQYF. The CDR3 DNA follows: TGCAGTGCTAGTCGGCGACGCCGGACCCAAGAGACCCAGTACTTC.

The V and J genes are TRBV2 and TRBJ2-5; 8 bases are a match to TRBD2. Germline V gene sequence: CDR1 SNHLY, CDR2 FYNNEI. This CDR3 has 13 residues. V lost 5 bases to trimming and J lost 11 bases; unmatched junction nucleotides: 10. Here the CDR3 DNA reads TGTGCCAGCAGTCGCGGGAGGTACAATGAGCAGTACTTC. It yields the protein CASSRGRYNEQYF.

The CDR3 coding sequence is TGCAGCGTCGTAGCGGGCGGAAGCTCCTACGAGCAGTACTTC. The encoded protein is CSVVAGGSSYEQYF. This chain uses TRBV29-1 with TRBJ2-7, with 7 nucleotides matching TRBD2. The germline V gene encodes CDR1 SQVTM and CDR2 ANQGSEA. V shed 6 bases and J 0 bases; nucleotides not matched to a gene: 8. The CDR3 totals 14 residues.

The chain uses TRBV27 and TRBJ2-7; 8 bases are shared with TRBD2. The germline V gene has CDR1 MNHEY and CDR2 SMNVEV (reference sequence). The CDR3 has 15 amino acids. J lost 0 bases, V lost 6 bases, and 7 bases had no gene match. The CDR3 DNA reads TGTGCCAGCAGCCGACCACTAGCGGCCTCCTACGAGCAGTACTTC. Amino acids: CASSRPLAASYEQYF.

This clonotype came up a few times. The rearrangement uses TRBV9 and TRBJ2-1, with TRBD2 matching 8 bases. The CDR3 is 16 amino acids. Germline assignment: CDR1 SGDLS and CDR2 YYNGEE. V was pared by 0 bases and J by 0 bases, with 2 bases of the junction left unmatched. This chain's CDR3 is CASSVAGRDSYNEQFF. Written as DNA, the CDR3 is TGTGCCAGCAGCGTAGCCGGGAGGGACTCCTACAATGAGCAGTTCTTC.

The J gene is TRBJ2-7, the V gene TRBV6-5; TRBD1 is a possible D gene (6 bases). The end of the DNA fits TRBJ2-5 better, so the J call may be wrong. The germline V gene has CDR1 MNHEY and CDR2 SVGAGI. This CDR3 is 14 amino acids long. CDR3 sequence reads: CASSFSGVRETQYF. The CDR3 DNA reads TGTGCCAGCAGTTTCTCAGGGGTCCGGGAGACCCAGTACTTC.

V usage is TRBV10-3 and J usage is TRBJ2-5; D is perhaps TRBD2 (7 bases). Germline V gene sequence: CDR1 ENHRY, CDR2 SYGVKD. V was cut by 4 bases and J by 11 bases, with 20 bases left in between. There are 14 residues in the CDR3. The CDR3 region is CAISGEGGEREQYF. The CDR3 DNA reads TGTGCCATCAGTGGGGAGGGGGGAGAACGTGAGCAGTACTTC.

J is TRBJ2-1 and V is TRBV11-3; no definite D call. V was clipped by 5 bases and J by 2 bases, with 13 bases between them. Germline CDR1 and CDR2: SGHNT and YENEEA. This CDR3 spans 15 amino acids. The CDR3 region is CASSPDPLAYNEQFF. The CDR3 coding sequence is TGTGCCAGCAGCCCGGACCCCCTCGCCTACAATGAGCAGTTCTTC.

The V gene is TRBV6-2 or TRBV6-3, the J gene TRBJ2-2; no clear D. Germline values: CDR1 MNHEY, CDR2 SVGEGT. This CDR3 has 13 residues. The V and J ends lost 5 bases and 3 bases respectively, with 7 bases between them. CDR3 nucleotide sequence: TGTGCCAGCAGTCCCCAGGACACCGGGGAGCTGTTTTTT. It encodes CASSPQDTGELFF.

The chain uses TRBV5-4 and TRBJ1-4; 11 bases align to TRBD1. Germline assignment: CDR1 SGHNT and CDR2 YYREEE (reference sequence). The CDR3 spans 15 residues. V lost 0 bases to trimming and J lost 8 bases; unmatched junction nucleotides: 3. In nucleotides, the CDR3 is TGTGCCAGCAGCTTGGTGGGACAGGGGGAGGAAAAACTGTTTTTT. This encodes CASSLVGQGEEKLFF.

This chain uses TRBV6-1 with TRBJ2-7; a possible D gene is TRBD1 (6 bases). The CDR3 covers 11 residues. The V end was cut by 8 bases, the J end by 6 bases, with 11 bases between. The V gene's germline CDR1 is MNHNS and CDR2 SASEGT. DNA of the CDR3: TGTGCCAGCCAAAGAGGGGGCGAGCAGTACTTC. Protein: CASQRGGEQYF.

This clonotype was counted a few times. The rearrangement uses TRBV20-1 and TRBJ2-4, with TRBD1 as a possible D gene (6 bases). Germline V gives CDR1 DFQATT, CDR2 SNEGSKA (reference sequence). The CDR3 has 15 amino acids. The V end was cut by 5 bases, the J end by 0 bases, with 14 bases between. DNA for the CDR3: TGCAGTGCTTCCCTAGGACAGTTAGCCAAAAACATTCAGTACTTC. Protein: CSASLGQLAKNIQYF.

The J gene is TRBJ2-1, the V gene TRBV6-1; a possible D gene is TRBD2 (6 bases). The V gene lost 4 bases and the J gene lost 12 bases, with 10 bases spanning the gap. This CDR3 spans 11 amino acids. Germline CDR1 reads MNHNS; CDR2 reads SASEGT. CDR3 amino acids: CASSAPGGQFF. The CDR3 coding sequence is TGTGCCAGCAGTGCCCCCGGGGGGCAGTTCTTC.

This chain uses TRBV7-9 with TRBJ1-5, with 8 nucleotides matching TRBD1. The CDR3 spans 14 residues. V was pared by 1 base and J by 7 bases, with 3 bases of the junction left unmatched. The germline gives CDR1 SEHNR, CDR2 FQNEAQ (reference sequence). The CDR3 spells CASSLGQGLQPQHF. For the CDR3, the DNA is TGTGCCAGCAGCTTAGGACAGGGGTTACAGCCCCAGCATTTT.

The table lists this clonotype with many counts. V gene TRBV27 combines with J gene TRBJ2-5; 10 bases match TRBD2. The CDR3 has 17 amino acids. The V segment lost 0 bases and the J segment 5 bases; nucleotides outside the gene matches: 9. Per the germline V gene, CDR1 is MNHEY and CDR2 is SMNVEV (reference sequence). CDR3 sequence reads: CASSLSRTSGTIETQYF. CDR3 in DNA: TGTGCCAGCAGTTTATCGCGTACTAGCGGGACGATTGAGACCCAGTACTTC.

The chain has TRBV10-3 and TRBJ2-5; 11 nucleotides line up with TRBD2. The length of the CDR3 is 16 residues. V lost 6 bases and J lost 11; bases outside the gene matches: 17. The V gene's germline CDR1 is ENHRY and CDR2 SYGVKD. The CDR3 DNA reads TGTGCCATCAGCGCCCTACTAGCGGGAGACTACAATGAGCAGTACTTC. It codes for CAISALLAGDYNEQYF.

The CDR3 spells CASSQDRSTEAFF. CDR3 nucleotides: TGCGCCAGCAGCCAAGATAGGAGCACTGAAGCTTTCTTT. J is TRBJ1-1 and V is TRBV4-1; D not certain. Germline lookup yields CDR1 MGHRA and CDR2 YSYEKL. The CDR3 covers 13 residues. V lost 0 bases and J lost 4, with 6 bases in between.

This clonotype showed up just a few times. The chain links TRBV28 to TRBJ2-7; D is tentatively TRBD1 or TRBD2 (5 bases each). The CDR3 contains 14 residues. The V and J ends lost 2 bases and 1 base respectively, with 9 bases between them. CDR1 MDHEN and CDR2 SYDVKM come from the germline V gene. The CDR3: CASSLEGPSYEQYF. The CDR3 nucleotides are TGTGCCAGCAGTTTAGAGGGACCGTCCTACGAGCAGTACTTC.

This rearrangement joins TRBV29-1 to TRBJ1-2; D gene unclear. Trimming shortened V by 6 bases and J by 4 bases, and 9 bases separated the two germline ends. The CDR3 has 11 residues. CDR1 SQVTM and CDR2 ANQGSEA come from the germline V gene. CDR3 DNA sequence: TGCAGCGTCGAGGAGGGCTATGGCTACACCTTC. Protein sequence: CSVEEGYGYTF.

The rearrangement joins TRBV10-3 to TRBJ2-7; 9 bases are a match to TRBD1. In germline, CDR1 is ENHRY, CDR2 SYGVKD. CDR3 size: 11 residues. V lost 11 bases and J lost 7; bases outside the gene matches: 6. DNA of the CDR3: TGTGCCTCTGGACAGGGGCAAGAGCAGTACTTC. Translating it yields CASGQGQEQYF.

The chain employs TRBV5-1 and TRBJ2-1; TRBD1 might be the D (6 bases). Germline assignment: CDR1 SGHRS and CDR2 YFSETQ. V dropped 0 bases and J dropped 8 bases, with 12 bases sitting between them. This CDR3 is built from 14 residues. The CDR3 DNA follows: TGCGCCAGCAGCTTGGGGCAGGGGAGCCATGAGCAGTTCTTC. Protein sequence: CASSLGQGSHEQFF. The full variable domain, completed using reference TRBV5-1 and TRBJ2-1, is KAGVTQTPRYLIKTRGQQVTLSCSPISGHRSVSWYQQTPGQGLQFLFEYFSETQRNKGNFPGRFSGRQFSNSRSEMNVSTLELGDSALYLCASSLGQGSHEQFFGPGTRLTVL.

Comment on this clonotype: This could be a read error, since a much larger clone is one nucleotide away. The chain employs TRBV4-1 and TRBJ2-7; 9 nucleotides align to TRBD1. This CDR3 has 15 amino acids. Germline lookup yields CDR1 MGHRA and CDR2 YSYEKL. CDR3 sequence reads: CANSQVPGQGDEQYF. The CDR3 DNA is TGCGCCAACAGCCAAGTCCCGGGACAGGGTGACGAGCAGTACTTC.

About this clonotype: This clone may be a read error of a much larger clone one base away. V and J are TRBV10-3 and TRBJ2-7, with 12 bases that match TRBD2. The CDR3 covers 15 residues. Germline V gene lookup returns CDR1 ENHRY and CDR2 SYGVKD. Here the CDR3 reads CVISTGLAGLDEQYF. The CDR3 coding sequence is TGTGTCATCAGTACCGGACTAGCGGGACTCGACGAGCAGTACTTC.

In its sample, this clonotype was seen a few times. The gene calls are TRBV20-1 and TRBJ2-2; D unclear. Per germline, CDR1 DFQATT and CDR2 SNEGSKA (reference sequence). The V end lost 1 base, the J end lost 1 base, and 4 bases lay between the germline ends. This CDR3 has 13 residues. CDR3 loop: CSARALNTGELFF. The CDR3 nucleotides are TGCAGTGCTAGAGCCCTGAACACCGGGGAGCTGTTTTTT.

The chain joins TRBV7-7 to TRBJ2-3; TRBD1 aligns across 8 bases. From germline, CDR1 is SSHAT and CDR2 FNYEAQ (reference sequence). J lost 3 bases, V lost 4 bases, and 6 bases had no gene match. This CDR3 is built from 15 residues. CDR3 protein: CASSSGQGKTDTQYF. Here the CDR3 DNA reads TGTGCCAGCAGCTCCGGACAGGGAAAAACAGATACGCAGTATTTT.

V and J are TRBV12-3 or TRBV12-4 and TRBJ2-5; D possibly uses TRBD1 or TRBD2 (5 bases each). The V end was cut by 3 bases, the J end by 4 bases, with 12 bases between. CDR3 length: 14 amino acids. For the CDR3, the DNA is TGTGCCAGCAGTTTTGGGACCCCAACAGAGACCCAGTACTTC. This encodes CASSFGTPTETQYF.